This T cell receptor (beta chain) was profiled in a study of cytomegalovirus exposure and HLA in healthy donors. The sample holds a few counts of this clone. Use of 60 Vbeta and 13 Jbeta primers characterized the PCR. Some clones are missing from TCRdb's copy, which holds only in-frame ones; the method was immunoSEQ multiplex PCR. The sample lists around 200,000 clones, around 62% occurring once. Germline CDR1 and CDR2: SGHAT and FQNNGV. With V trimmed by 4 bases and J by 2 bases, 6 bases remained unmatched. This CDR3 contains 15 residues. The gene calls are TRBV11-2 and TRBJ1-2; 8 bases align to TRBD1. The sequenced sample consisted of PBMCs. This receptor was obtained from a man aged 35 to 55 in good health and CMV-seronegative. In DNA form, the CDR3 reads TGTGCCAGCAGCTCATTACGGGACAGGAACTATGGCTACACCTTC. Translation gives CASSSLRDRNYGYTF. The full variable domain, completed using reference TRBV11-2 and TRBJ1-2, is EAGVAQSPRYKIIEKRQSVAFWCNPISGHATLYWYQQILGQGPKLLIQFQNNGVVDDSQLPKDRFSAERLKGVDSTLKIQPAKLEDSAVYLCASSSLRDRNYGYTFGSGTRLTVV.